Below, 8 T cell receptor beta chains from the same sample are listed, as sequenced in a study of T-cell memory formation after mild COVID-19. A single record per CDR3 protein comes from TCRdb applying MiXCR to the 5' RACE reads. The sample holds about 210,000 distinct CDR3 sequences, about 27% seen once. The sample taken for sequencing was PBMCs or a T cell subset sorted from them (not recorded which). The receptors come from an adult woman who had mild COVID-19 (a few samples of this study predate the infection). Cell type and time point are not known.

The chain is built from TRBV12-3 or TRBV12-4 and TRBJ2-6; 7 bases are shared with TRBD1. V shed 6 bases and J 0 bases; nucleotides not matched to a gene: 11. The CDR3 contains 18 residues. CDR3 coding DNA: TGTGCCAGCAGCCCTAGAACAGGGGCCTACTCTGGGGCCAACGTCCTGACTTTC. Residues: CASSPRTGAYSGANVLTF.

This rearrangement joins TRBV24-1 to TRBJ1-1; TRBD1 matches at 12 bases. V was pared by 7 bases and J by 5 bases, with 10 bases of the junction left unmatched. Per germline, CDR1 KGHDR and CDR2 SFDVKD. This CDR3 has 16 amino acids. CDR3 region: CATRPGTGGQGTEAFF. In nucleotides, the CDR3 is TGTGCCACCAGACCCGGGACAGGGGGCCAGGGTACTGAAGCTTTCTTT.

V and J are TRBV28 and TRBJ2-2; 11 bases line up with TRBD2. V trimming: 2 bases; J trimming: 3 bases; junction bases outside the gene matches: 2. This CDR3 is built from 16 residues. Germline-derived CDR1 and CDR2 are MDHEN and SYDVKM. The CDR3 DNA is TGTGCCAGCAGTTTACTAGCGGGGGGCCACACCGGGGAGCTGTTTTTT. Translation: CASSLLAGGHTGELFF.

V gene TRBV4-1 combines with J gene TRBJ1-1; D ambiguous. The CDR3 is 14 residues long. Trimming shortened V by 4 bases and J by 4 bases, and 13 bases separated the two germline ends. Germline CDR1 and CDR2: MGHRA and YSYEKL. The CDR3 DNA follows: TGCGCCAGCAGCCTCCCTGGGATTAGCACTGAAGCTTTCTTT. This gives the protein CASSLPGISTEAFF.

The rearrangement uses TRBV24-1 and TRBJ2-5; perhaps TRBD2 as D (6 bases). Trimming removed 1 base from V and 1 base from J, with 15 bases in between. Germline V gives CDR1 KGHDR, CDR2 SFDVKD. The CDR3 length is 17 residues. The CDR3 region has the DNA TGTGCCACCAGTGATTTCCTGGGGGTGGGACTCCAAGAGACCCAGTACTTC. Translated, it gives CATSDFLGVGLQETQYF.

The chain recombines TRBV11-3 with TRBJ2-1; tentative D call: TRBD1 (6 bases). Trimming took 10 bases from V and 0 from J, leaving 19 bases between them. This CDR3 contains 16 residues. Germline assignment: CDR1 SGHNT and CDR2 YENEEA. CDR3 sequence: CATTVGTDSSYNEQFF. CDR3 nucleotides: TGTGCCACCACCGTAGGTACGGACAGCTCCTACAATGAGCAGTTCTTC.

This clonotype has only a few counts. This chain joins TRBV5-1 and TRBJ2-7; D is possibly TRBD1 (6 bases). This CDR3 is 15 amino acids long. Germline assignment: CDR1 SGHRS and CDR2 YFSETQ. V was pared by 4 bases and J by 0 bases, with 14 bases between. The CDR3 sequence is CASSLRQDPSYEQYF. In DNA, the CDR3 is TGCGCCAGCAGCCTTAGACAGGATCCCTCCTACGAGCAGTACTTC. Full variable domain (rest looked up from reference TRBV5-1 and TRBJ2-7): KAGVTQTPRYLIKTRGQQVTLSCSPISGHRSVSWYQQTPGQGLQFLFEYFSETQRNKGNFPGRFSGRQFSNSRSEMNVSTLELGDSALYLCASSLRQDPSYEQYFGPGTRLTVT.

This chain connects TRBV29-1 to TRBJ2-1; 7 positions match TRBD2. The length of the CDR3 is 15 residues. Germline lookup yields CDR1 SQVTM and CDR2 ANQGSEA. The J segment lost 0 bases and the V segment lost 8 bases, leaving 10 bases of the junction unmatched. The CDR3 bases are TGCAGCCTGCCCGCACCTAGCGGCTCCTACAATGAGCAGTTCTTC. Protein sequence: CSLPAPSGSYNEQFF.